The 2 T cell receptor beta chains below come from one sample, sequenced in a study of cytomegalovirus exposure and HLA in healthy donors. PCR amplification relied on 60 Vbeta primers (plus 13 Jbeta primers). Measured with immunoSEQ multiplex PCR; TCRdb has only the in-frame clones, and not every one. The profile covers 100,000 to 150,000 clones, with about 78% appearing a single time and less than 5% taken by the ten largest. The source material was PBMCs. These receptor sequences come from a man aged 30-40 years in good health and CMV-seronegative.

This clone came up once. CDR3 amino acids: CASSPPASGEQYF. CDR3 sequence (DNA): TGTGCCAGCTCACCCCCCGCGAGTGGCGAGCAGTACTTC. This chain connects TRBV18 to TRBJ2-7; D gene ambiguous. V lost 3 bases to trimming and J lost 6 bases, with 12 bases between them. Looked up from germline, CDR1 is KGHSH and CDR2 is LQKENI. The CDR3 sequence is 13 residues long.

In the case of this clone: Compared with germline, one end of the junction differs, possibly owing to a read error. CDR3 coding DNA: TGTGCCAGCAGCCTAGAGGACTCGAAGGTAGCAACTAATGAAAAACTGTTTTTT. This sequence encodes CASSLEDSKVATNEKLFF. The rearrangement joins TRBV11-2 to TRBJ1-4; D unclear. CDR1 and CDR2 (germline): SGHAT, FQNNGV. The CDR3 is made up of 18 amino acids.